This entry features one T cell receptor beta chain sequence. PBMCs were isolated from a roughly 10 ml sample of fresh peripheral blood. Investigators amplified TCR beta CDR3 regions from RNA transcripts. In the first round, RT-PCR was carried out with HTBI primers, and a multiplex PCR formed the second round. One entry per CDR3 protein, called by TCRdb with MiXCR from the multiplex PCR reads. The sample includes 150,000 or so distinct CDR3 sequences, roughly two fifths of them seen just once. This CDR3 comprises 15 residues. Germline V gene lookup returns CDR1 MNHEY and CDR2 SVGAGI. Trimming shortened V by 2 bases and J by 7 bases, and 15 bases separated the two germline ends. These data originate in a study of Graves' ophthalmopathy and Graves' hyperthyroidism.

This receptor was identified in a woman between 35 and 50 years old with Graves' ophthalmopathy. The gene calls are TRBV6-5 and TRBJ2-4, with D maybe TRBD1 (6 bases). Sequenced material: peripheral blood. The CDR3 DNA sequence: TGTGCCAGCAGTTACAATAAAGCGAGGGGGAACATTCAGTACTTC. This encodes CASSYNKARGNIQYF.